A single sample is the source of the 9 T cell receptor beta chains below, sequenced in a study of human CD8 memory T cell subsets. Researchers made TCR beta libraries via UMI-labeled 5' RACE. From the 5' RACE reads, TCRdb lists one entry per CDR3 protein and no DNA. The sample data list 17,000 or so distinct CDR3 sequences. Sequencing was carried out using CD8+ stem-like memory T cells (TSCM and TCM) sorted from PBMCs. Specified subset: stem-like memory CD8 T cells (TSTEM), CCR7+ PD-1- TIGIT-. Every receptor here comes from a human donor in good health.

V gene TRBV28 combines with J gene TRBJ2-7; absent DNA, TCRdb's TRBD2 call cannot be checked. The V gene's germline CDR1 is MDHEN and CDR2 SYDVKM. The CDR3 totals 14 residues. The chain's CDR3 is CASSLVEGTYEQYF.

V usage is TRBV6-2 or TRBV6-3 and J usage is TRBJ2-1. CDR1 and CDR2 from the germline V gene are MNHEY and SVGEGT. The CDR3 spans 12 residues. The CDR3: CASGTSYNEQFF.

CDR3 in amino acids: CASSEGGGRPQHF. The chain employs TRBV6-1 and TRBJ1-5; TCRdb proposes TRBD1, but this gene call is untestable without DNA. This CDR3 is built from 13 residues. CDR1 is MNHNS and CDR2 is SASEGT in the germline V gene.

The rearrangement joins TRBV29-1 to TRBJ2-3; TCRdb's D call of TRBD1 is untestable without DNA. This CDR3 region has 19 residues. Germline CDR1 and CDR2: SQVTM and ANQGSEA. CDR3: CSVDGTGLLTGITTDTQYF.

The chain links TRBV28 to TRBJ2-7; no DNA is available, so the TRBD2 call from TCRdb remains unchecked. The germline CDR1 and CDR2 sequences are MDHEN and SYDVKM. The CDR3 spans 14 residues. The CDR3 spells CASSFGTSGGEQYF.

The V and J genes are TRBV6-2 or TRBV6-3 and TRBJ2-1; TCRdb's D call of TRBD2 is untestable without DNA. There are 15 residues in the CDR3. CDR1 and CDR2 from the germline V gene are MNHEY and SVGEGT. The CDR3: CASSWTSGSDDEQFF.

This CDR3 is CASSAGDYSYNEQFF. J is TRBJ2-1 and V is TRBV9; TCRdb reports TRBD2, a call that lacks DNA to check it against. Germline-derived CDR1 and CDR2 are SGDLS and YYNGEE. CDR3 size: 15 residues.

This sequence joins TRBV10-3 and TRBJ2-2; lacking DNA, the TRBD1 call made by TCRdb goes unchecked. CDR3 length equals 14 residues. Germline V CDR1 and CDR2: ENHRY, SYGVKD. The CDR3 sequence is CAISERQGTGELFF.

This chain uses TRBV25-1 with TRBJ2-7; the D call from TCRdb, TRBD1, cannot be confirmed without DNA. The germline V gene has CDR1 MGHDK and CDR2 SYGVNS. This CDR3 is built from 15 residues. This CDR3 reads CASSEGQRRSYEQYF.